This record looks at one T cell receptor (beta chain) sequence and its context. Seattle enrolled patients during active infection and tracked them longitudinally. The data are from a study of blood T cell repertoires in COVID-19. Overall study context: T cells, B-cell-depleted T cells, or PBMCs supplied cDNA or gDNA.

Measured with immunoSEQ multiplex PCR; TCRdb has only the in-frame clones, and not every one. The sample records some 180,000 clones, around 80% being singletons. The TCR sequence derives from a woman between 35 and 50 years old with COVID-19, enrolled during active disease. Sequenced sample: peripheral blood.

This CDR3 reads CASSRDRATDTQYF. CDR3 DNA sequence: TGCGCCAGCAGCAGGGACAGGGCCACAGATACGCAGTATTTT. The chain is built from TRBV5-1 and TRBJ2-3; TRBD1 matches at 9 bases. Germline values: CDR1 SGHRS, CDR2 YFSETQ. This CDR3 has 14 residues. V lost 4 bases and J lost 2; bases outside the gene matches: 2.